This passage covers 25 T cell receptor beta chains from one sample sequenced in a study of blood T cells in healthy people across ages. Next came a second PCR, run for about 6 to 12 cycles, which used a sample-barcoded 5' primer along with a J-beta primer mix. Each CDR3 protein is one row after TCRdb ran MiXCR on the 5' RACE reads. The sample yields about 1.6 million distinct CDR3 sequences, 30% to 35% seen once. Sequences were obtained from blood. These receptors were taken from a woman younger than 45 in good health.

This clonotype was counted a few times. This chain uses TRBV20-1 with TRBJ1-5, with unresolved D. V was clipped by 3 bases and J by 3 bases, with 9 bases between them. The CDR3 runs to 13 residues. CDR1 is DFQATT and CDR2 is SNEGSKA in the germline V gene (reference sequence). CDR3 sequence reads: CSASSAVNQPQHF. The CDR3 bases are TGCAGTGCTAGTTCGGCAGTCAATCAGCCCCAGCATTTT.

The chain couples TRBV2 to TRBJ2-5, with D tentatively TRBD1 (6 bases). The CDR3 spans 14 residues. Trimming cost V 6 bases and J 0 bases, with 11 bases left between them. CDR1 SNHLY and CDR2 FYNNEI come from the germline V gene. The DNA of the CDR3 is TGTGCCAGCAGCTACAGGGCGTACCAAGAGACCCAGTACTTC. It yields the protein CASSYRAYQETQYF.

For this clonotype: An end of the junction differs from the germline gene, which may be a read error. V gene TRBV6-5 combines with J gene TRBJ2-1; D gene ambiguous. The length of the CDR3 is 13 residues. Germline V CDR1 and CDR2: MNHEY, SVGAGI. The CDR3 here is CASGYAARNEQFF. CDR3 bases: TGTGCCAGCGGTTACGCTGCGAGGAATGAGCAGTTCTTC.

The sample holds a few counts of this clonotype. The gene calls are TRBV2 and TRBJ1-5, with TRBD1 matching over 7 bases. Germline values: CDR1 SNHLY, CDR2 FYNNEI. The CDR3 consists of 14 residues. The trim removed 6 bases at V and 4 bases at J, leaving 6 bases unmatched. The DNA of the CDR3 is TGTGCCAGCAGGGTGGGGACAGTTAATCAGCCCCAGCATTTT. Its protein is CASRVGTVNQPQHF. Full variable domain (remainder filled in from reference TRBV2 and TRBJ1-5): EPEVTQTPSHQVTQMGQEVILRCVPISNHLYFYWYRQILGQKVEFLVSFYNNEISEKSEIFDDQFSVERPDGSNFTLKIRSTKLEDSAMYFCASRVGTVNQPQHFGDGTRLSIL.

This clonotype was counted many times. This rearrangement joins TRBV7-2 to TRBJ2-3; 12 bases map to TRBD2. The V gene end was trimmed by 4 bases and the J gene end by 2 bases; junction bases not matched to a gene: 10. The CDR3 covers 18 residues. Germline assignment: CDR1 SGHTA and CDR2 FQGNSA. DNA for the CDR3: TGTGCCAGCAGCTCCGGACTAGCGGGGCAAGACCTCACAGATACGCAGTATTTT. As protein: CASSSGLAGQDLTDTQYF. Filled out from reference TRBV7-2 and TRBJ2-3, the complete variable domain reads GAGVSQSPSNKVTEKGKDVELRCDPISGHTALYWYRQSLGQGLEFLIYFQGNSAPDKSGLPSDRFSAERTGGSVSTLTIQRTQQEDSAVYLCASSSGLAGQDLTDTQYFGPGTRLTVL.

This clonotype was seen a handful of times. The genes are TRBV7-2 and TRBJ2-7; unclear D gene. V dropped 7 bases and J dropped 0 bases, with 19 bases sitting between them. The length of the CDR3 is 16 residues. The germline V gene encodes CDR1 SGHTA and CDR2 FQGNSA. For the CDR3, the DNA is TGTGCCAGCACCCCTCAAACTGGCTTCCGCTCCTACGAGCAGTACTTC. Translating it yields CASTPQTGFRSYEQYF.

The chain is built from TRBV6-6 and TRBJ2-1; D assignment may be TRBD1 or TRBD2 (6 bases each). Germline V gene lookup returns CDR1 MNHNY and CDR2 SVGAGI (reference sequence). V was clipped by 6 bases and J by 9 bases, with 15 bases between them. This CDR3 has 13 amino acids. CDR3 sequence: CASSLQGRSEQFF. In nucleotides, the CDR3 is TGTGCCAGCAGCCTGCAGGGGAGGAGTGAGCAGTTCTTC.

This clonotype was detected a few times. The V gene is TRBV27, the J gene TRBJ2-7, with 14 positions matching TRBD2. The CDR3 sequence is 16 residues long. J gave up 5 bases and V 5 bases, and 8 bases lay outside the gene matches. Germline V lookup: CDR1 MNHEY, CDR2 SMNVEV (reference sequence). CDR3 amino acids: CASSPRLAGGPNEQYF. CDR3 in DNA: TGTGCCAGCAGTCCCCGACTAGCGGGAGGGCCTAACGAGCAGTACTTC.

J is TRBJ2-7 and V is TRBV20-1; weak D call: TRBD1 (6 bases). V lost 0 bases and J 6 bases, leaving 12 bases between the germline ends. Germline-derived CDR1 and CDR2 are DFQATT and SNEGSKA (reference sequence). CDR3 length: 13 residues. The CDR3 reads CSARDHRVFEQYF. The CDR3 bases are TGCAGTGCTAGAGATCACAGGGTATTCGAGCAGTACTTC.

CDR3 loop: CAKNFPFF. In DNA form, the CDR3 reads TGTGCCAAAAATTTCCCGTTCTTC. The chain carries TRBV6-1 and TRBJ2-1, with unresolved D. Trimming cost V 10 bases and J 15 bases, with 10 bases left between them. Looked up from germline, CDR1 is MNHNS and CDR2 is SASEGT. The CDR3 spans 8 residues.

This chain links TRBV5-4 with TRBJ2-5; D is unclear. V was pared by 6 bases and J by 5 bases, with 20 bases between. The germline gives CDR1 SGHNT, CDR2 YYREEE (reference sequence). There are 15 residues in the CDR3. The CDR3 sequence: CASMHLDRNWETQYF. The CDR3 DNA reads TGTGCCAGCATGCATCTCGACCGGAACTGGGAGACCCAGTACTTC.

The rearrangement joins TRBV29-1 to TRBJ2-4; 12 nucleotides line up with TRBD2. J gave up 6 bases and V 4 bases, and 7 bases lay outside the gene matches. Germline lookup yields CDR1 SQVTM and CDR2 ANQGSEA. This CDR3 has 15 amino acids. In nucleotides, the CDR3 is TGCAGCGTTGCCCTAGCGGGAGGGCCAGGAAACATTCAGTACTTC. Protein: CSVALAGGPGNIQYF.

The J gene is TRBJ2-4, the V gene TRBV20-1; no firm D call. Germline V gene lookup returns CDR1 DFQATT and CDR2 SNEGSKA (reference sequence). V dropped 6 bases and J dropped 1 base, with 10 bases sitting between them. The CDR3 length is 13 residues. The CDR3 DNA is TGCAGTGCAGTTAGGTTGGCCAAAAACATTCAGTACTTC. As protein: CSAVRLAKNIQYF.

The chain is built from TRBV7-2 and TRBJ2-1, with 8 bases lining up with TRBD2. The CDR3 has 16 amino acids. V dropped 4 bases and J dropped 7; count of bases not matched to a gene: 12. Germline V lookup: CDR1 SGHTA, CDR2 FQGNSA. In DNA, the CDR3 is TGTGCCAGCAGCTCGCCCTTCGCGGGAGGACGAAATGAGCAGTTCTTC. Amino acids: CASSSPFAGGRNEQFF.

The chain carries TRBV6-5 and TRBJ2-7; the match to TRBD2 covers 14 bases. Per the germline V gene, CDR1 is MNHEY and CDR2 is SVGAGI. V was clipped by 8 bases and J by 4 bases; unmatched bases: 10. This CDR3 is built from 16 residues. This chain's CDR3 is CASGRGGTSGSYEQYF. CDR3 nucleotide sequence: TGTGCCAGCGGCCGGGGAGGGACTAGCGGGAGTTACGAGCAGTACTTC.

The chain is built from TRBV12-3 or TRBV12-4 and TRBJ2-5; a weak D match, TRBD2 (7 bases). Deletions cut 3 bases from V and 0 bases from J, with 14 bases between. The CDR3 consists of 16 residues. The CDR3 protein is CASSFYGGHNQETQYF. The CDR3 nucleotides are TGTGCCAGCAGTTTCTACGGGGGGCATAACCAAGAGACCCAGTACTTC.

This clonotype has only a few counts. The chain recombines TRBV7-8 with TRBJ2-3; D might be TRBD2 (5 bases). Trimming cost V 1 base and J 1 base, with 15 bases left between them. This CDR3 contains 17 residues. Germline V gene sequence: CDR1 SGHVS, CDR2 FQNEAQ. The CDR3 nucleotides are TGTGCCAGCAGCTTAGACCCCCTGGGCGGGCGCACAGATACGCAGTATTTT. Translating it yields CASSLDPLGGRTDTQYF.

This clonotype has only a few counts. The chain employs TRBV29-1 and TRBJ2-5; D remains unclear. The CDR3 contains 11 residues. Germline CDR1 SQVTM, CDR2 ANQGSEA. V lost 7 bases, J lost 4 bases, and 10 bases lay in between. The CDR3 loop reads CSGRSGETQYF. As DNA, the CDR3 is TGCAGCGGGCGGTCCGGAGAGACCCAGTACTTC.

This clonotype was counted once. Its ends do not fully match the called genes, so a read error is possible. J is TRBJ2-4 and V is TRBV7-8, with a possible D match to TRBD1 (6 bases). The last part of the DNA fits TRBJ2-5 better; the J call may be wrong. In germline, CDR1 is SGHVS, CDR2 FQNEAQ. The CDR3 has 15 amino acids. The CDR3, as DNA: TGTGCCAACAGCTCCGGACAGCTCATGCGAGAGACCCAGTACTTC. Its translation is CANSSGQLMRETQYF.

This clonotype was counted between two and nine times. The CDR3 spells CASSQSTGVPIDEQYF. The CDR3 coding sequence is TGCGCCAGCAGCCAATCGACAGGGGTCCCTATAGACGAGCAGTACTTC. The chain combines TRBV5-1 with TRBJ2-7, with 8 bases matching TRBD1. The CDR3 extends over 16 amino acids. The germline V gene has CDR1 SGHRS and CDR2 YFSETQ. V was clipped by 4 bases and J by 5 bases; unmatched bases: 14.

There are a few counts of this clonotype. In DNA form, the CDR3 reads TGTGCCAGCAGCCAAACGGGACGAGGAAAAGAGACCCAGTACTTC. This sequence encodes CASSQTGRGKETQYF. The chain links TRBV28 to TRBJ2-5; D possibly uses TRBD1 or TRBD2 (5 bases each). Germline V gene lookup returns CDR1 MDHEN and CDR2 SYDVKM. Trimming left V 6 bases short and J 3 bases short, with 17 bases between. The CDR3 contains 15 residues.

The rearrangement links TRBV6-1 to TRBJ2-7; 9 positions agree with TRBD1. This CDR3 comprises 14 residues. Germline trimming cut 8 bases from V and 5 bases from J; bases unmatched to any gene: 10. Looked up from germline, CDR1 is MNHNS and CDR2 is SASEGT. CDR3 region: CASAGTGSFHEQYF. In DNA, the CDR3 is TGTGCCAGCGCCGGGACAGGGTCTTTCCACGAGCAGTACTTC.

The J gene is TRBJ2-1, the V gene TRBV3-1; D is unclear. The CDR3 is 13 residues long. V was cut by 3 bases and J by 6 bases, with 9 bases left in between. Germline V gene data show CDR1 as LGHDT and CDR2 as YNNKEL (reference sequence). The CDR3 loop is CASSQDLTNEQFF. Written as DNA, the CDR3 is TGTGCCAGCAGCCAGGATTTAACCAATGAGCAGTTCTTC.

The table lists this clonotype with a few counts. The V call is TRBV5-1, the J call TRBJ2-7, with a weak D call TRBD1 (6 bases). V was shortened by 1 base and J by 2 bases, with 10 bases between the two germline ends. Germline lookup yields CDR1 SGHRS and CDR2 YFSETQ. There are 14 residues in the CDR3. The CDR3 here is CASSLTRGPYEQYF. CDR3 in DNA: TGCGCCAGCAGCTTGACCAGGGGTCCCTACGAGCAGTACTTC.

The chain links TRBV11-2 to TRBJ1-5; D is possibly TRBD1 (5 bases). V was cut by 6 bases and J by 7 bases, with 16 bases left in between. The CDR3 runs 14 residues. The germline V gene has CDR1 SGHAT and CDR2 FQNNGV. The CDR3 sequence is CASSQAGHWQPQHF. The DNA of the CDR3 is TGTGCCAGCAGTCAGGCAGGGCACTGGCAGCCCCAGCATTTT.